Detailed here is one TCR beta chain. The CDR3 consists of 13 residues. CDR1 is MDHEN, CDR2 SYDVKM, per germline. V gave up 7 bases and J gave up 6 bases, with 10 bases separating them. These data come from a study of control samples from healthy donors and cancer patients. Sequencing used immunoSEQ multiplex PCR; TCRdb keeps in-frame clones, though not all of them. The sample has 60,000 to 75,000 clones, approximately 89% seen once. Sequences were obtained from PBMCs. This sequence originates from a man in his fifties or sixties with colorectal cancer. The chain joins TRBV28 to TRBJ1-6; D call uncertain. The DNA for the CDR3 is TGTGCCAGCATCTCCCCTACTAATTCACCCCTCCACTTT. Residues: CASISPTNSPLHF.